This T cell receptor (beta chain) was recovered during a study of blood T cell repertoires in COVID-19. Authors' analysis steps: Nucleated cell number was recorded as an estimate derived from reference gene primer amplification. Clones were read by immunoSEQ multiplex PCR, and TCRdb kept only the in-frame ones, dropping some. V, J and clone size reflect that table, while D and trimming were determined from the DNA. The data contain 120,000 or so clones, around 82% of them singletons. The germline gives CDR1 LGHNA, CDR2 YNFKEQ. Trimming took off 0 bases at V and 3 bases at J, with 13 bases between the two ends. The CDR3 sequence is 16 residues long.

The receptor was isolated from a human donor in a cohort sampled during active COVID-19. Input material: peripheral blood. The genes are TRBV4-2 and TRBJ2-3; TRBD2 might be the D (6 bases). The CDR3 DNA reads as TGTGCCAGCAGCCAAGATTGGGCGGGGTTAACAGATACGCAGTATTTT. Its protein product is CASSQDWAGLTDTQYF.